What follows are 8 T cell receptor beta chains derived from one specimen sequenced in a study of response to subunit inactivated influenza vaccine. TCRdb analysed the RT-PCR reads with MiXCR anew, one entry per CDR3 protein. The table lists about 190,000 distinct CDR3 sequences, 13% to 15% of them singletons. The material was CD8+ T cells sorted from PBMCs, obtained less than 6 days after vaccination. These receptors were obtained from a man in his fifties or sixties who received an inactivated influenza vaccine.

The chain links TRBV28 to TRBJ1-5; no clear D. Trimming removed 6 bases at V and 0 bases at J, with 9 bases between. The germline V gene has CDR1 MDHEN and CDR2 SYDVKM. CDR3 length equals 14 residues. CDR3 bases: TGTGCCAGCAGCCCTACAGTTAGCAATCAGCCCCAGCATTTT. This sequence encodes CASSPTVSNQPQHF.

This rearrangement joins TRBV7-9 to TRBJ1-5; D is undetermined. Deletions cut 1 base from V and 4 bases from J, with 5 bases between. The germline gives CDR1 SEHNR, CDR2 FQNEAQ (reference sequence). This CDR3 comprises 13 residues. For the CDR3, the DNA is TGTGCCAGCAGCTTAGTTGGGAATCAGCCCCAGCATTTT. Translation: CASSLVGNQPQHF.

This clonotype has a handful of counts. The chain carries TRBV20-1 and TRBJ2-5; 7 bases align to TRBD2. Unmatched junction bases numbered 11, after V lost 3 bases and J lost 1 base. This CDR3 has 16 amino acids. CDR1 DFQATT and CDR2 SNEGSKA come from the germline V gene (reference sequence). CDR3: CSARVPGRETQETQYF. In nucleotides, the CDR3 is TGCAGTGCTAGGGTCCCCGGGCGGGAGACCCAAGAGACCCAGTACTTC.

In the case of this clonotype: A much larger clone sits a single nucleotide away, making a read error possible. This sequence joins TRBV12-3 or TRBV12-4 and TRBJ1-1, with D tentatively TRBD1 (5 bases). The CDR3 loop spans 14 amino acids. The CDR3 region has the DNA TGTGCCAGCAGTTTAGGGGGCCGGGGCACTGGAGCTTTCTTT. Protein product: CASSLGGRGTGAFF.

The gene calls are TRBV29-1 and TRBJ2-7, with TRBD1 identical over 8 bases. The CDR3 sequence is 11 residues long. From germline, CDR1 is SQVTM and CDR2 ANQGSEA. V dropped 7 bases and J dropped 6; count of bases not matched to a gene: 5. This chain's CDR3 is CSAQGAGEQYF. The CDR3 nucleotides are TGCAGCGCCCAGGGGGCGGGCGAGCAGTACTTC.

In nucleotides, the CDR3 is TGTGCCAGCAGCTTACTCCCCAGGGCCTACGAGCAGTACTTC. This translates into CASSLLPRAYEQYF. The genes are TRBV7-9 and TRBJ2-7; the D gene is possibly TRBD1 (5 bases). Looked up from germline, CDR1 is SEHNR and CDR2 is FQNEAQ (reference sequence). CDR3 length equals 14 residues. V was trimmed by 2 bases and J by 2 bases, leaving 10 bases between them.

Only a few counts were recorded for this clonotype. J is TRBJ1-2 and V is TRBV12-3 or TRBV12-4, with no clear D. The CDR3 consists of 15 residues. Trimming shortened V by 2 bases and J by 8 bases, and 18 bases separated the two germline ends. Here the CDR3 DNA reads TGTGCCAGCAGTTTAACGGAGGGAGGTTTAGGAGGCTACACCTTC. Translation: CASSLTEGGLGGYTF.

The chain links TRBV7-9 to TRBJ1-5; D uncertain. The CDR3 runs 13 residues. The germline V gene encodes CDR1 SEHNR and CDR2 FQNEAQ (reference sequence). Trimming removed 5 bases at V and 6 bases at J, with 11 bases between. This CDR3 is CASSPPEGQPQHF. For the CDR3, the DNA is TGTGCCAGCAGCCCGCCAGAGGGTCAGCCCCAGCATTTT.